The source of this TCR beta chain is a study of blood T cells in healthy people across ages. Next came a second PCR, run for about 6 to 12 cycles, which used a sample-barcoded 5' primer along with a J-beta primer mix. Using its own MiXCR run on the 5' RACE reads, TCRdb lists one record per CDR3 protein. In the table there are 600,000 to 850,000 distinct CDR3 sequences, approximately 25% of which are singletons. The CDR3 contains 14 residues. Trimming took 5 bases from V and 7 from J; bases not matched to a gene: 6. In germline, CDR1 is MNHNY, CDR2 SVGAGI (reference sequence). These data were likewise used in another study, on T cells of mothers and their children.

Sequenced input: blood. This sequence was found in a boy younger than 18 in good health. This chain connects TRBV6-6 to TRBJ2-2, with 8 nucleotides matching TRBD2. This CDR3 reads CASSTGLDIGELFF. For the CDR3, the DNA is TGTGCCAGCAGTACGGGACTAGACATCGGGGAGCTGTTTTTT.